Listed here is a single TCR beta chain. The sample belongs to a study of shared clonotypes between healthy human individuals. The CDR3 is 16 amino acids. Per germline, CDR1 KGHSH and CDR2 LQKENI. The ends lost 4 bases at V and 4 bases at J; junction bases unmatched: 6. Profiled with immunoSEQ multiplex PCR; TCRdb holds only in-frame clones, not every one. This table has over a million clones, 95% to 99% appearing once. Sequenced: naive CD4+ T cells sorted from blood. Subset denoted: CD45RA+ positively selected. V gene TRBV18 combines with J gene TRBJ1-4; 10 bases line up with TRBD1. The receptor was derived from a man aged 30-40 years in good health. The CDR3 here is CASSQRQGALNEKLFF. The CDR3 DNA follows: TGTGCCAGCTCACAGAGACAGGGGGCCCTTAATGAAAAACTGTTTTTT.